Listed below are T cell receptor beta chains from one sample, sequenced in a study of monozygotic twins with inflammatory bowel disease. TCRdb re-analyzed the 5' RACE reads; it lists each CDR3 protein once, without DNA. The sample table includes more than 300,000 distinct CDR3 sequences. The sample comprised blood. These receptors originate from a human donor with ulcerative colitis or Crohn's disease, or a healthy co-twin of an affected twin (not recorded which). Each CDR3 is given with its conserved first and last residue.

>TRBV30|TRBJ2-7
CASAGGYEQYF
>TRBV19|TRBJ1-1
CASSIDAPGGENTEAFF
>TRBV20-1|TRBJ2-5
CSARKRTYQETQYF
>TRBV18|TRBJ2-3
CASSPPGADTQYF
>TRBV24-1|TRBJ2-3
CATSRWVSFSTDTQYF
>TRBV4-2|TRBJ1-1
CASSQDQGQGNTEAFF
>TRBV28|TRBJ2-7
CASSLIGTGKYEQYF
>TRBV20-1|TRBJ2-5
CSAIEQGETQYF
>TRBV3-1|TRBJ2-3
CASQERSDTQYF
>TRBV12-3/TRBV12-4|TRBJ2-7
CASSLRLARYEQYF
>TRBV3-1|TRBJ2-7
CASSLGTAEYEQYF
>TRBV4-1|TRBJ2-7
CASSQDPGFAYEQYF
>TRBV6-2/TRBV6-3|TRBJ1-2
CASSSPIRQAPNYGYTF
>TRBV4-2|TRBJ1-2
CASSPQQGAGYTF
>TRBV12-3/TRBV12-4|TRBJ2-3
CASSPTEYQYTDTQYF
>TRBV6-5|TRBJ2-1
CASSPGADEQFF
>TRBV7-2|TRBJ1-2
CASSPDRGQGLRGYTF
>TRBV27|TRBJ2-5
CASSAMTGADETQYF
>TRBV7-9|TRBJ1-4
CASSLTTGMRTNEKLFF
>TRBV18|TRBJ2-7
CASSLDISYEQYF